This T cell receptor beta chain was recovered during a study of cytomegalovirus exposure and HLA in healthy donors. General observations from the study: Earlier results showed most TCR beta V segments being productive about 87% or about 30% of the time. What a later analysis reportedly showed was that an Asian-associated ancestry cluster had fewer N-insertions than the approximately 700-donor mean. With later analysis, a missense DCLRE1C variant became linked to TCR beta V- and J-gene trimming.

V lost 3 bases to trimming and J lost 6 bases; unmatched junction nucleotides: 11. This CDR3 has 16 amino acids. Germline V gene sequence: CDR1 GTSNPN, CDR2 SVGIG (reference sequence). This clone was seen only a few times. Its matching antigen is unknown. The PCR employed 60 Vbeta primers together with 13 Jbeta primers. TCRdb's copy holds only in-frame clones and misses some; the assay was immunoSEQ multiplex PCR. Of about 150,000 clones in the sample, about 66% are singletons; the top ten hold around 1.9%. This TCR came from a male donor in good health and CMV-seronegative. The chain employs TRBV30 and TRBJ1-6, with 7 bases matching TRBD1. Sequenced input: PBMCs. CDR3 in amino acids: CAWSPFPGQINSPLHF. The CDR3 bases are TGTGCCTGGAGCCCCTTCCCGGGACAGATTAATTCACCCCTCCACTTT.